Presented here are 31 T cell receptor beta chains from one specimen sequenced in a study of CD8+ T cells in alopecia areata. Noted treatment: oral pan-JAK inhibitor, 5-10 mg twice daily. Reverse transcription of extracted RNA yielded cDNA, which provided the sequencing template. Using immunoSEQ multiplex PCR, the repertoire was profiled, and TCRdb retains in-frame clones only, with some absent. This sample has 150,000 to 200,000 clones, with less than 70% found just once. The source was CD4+ T cells sorted from blood, collected at week 24, from a patient treated with tofacitinib. The receptors were gathered from a human donor with alopecia areata.

The chain recombines TRBV6-6 with TRBJ2-3; no clear D gene. Germline loops: CDR1 MNHNY, CDR2 SVGAGI (reference sequence). V dropped 6 bases and J dropped 5 bases, with 12 bases sitting between them. The CDR3 is 13 amino acids. In DNA, the CDR3 is TGTGCCAGCAGCCACACGGAAAGAGATACGCAGTATTTT. Protein: CASSHTERDTQYF.

The chain recombines TRBV12-5 with TRBJ1-2; 7 bases map to TRBD1. Germline CDR1 and CDR2: LGHNT and FRNRAP. J gave up 6 bases and V 1 base, and 11 bases lay outside the gene matches. CDR3 length: 16 amino acids. The CDR3 loop reads CASGLATGTVTDGYTF. The CDR3 DNA follows: TGTGCTAGTGGTTTGGCGACCGGGACAGTGACGGATGGCTACACCTTC.

Only a few counts were recorded for this clone. This CDR3 is also generated by other DNA sequences in the sample. V and J are TRBV4-1 and TRBJ2-5; D is possibly TRBD1 (6 bases). Germline V gives CDR1 MGHRA, CDR2 YSYEKL. V dropped 2 bases and J dropped 4 bases, with 8 bases sitting between them. CDR3 length: 13 residues. This chain's CDR3 is CASSQLGGETQYF. CDR3 in DNA: TGCGCCAGCAGCCAACTAGGGGGAGAGACCCAGTACTTC.

This chain connects TRBV5-4 to TRBJ2-7; D possibly matches TRBD1 or TRBD2 (5 bases each). The CDR3 runs 13 residues. CDR1 SGHNT and CDR2 YYREEE come from the germline V gene (reference sequence). V gave up 0 bases and J gave up 6 bases, with 10 bases separating them. CDR3 sequence reads: CASSLAGAVEQYF. DNA of the CDR3: TGTGCCAGCAGCTTGGCCGGGGCAGTCGAGCAGTACTTC.

The chain combines TRBV5-1 with TRBJ2-7; D is uncertain. Germline V CDR1 and CDR2: SGHRS, YFSETQ. The CDR3 sequence is 12 residues long. The germline V and J ends were trimmed by 2 bases and 7 bases, with 10 bases remaining between them. The CDR3 is CASSFTIGEQYF. The CDR3, as DNA: TGCGCCAGCAGCTTCACTATCGGGGAGCAGTACTTC.

The genes are TRBV29-1 and TRBJ1-1, with D uncertain. This CDR3 has 15 residues. The V gene lost 2 bases and the J gene lost 1 base, with 14 bases spanning the gap. Germline V CDR1 and CDR2: SQVTM, ANQGSEA. CDR3 coding DNA: TGCAGCGTTGAATCAAGACTTAGGGAGAACACTGAAGCTTTCTTT. Amino acid sequence: CSVESRLRENTEAFF.

As to this clone: Mismatch with germline at one junction end may stem from a read error. The rearrangement links TRBV20-1 to TRBJ2-3; TRBD1 is a possible D gene (5 bases). Germline-derived CDR1 and CDR2 are DFQATT and SNEGSKA (reference sequence). This CDR3 is built from 11 residues. The CDR3 protein is CSAADTNTQYF. The CDR3 DNA reads TGCAGTGCTGCGGACACAAATACGCAGTATTTT.

This sequence joins TRBV29-1 and TRBJ1-1, with D hard to call. Germline lookup yields CDR1 SQVTM and CDR2 ANQGSEA. Trimming pared 3 bases from V and 0 bases from J, leaving 11 bases between. This CDR3 is 14 amino acids long. The CDR3 here is CSVEQTALNTEAFF. Here the CDR3 DNA reads TGCAGCGTTGAGCAGACGGCGTTGAACACTGAAGCTTTCTTT.

This clone has a single count. The chain joins TRBV30 to TRBJ1-1; a possible D gene is TRBD1 (5 bases). Germline-derived CDR1 and CDR2 are GTSNPN and SVGIG (reference sequence). CDR3 size: 14 residues. The ends were cut back, 3 bases at V and 0 bases at J, with 11 bases in the middle. The CDR3 DNA reads as TGTGCCTGGAGCCGAGGGACGGTGAACACTGAAGCTTTCTTT. Amino acids: CAWSRGTVNTEAFF. Based on the CDR3 plus reference TRBV30 and TRBJ1-1, the full variable domain is SQTIHQWPATLVQPVGSPLSLECTVEGTSNPNLYWYRQAAGRGLQLLFYSVGIGQISSEVPQNLSASRPQDRQFILSSKKLLLSDSGFYLCAWSRGTVNTEAFFGQGTRLTVV.

This clone was observed a few times. Distinct nucleotide sequences in the sample also encode this CDR3. As DNA, the CDR3 is TGCAGCGTGGACAGTAACTATGGCTACACCTTC. It encodes CSVDSNYGYTF. V is TRBV29-1 and J is TRBJ1-2; a possible D gene is TRBD1 (6 bases). V lost 6 bases and J 1 base, leaving 6 bases between the germline ends. CDR1 SQVTM and CDR2 ANQGSEA come from the germline V gene. The CDR3 length is 11 residues.

The sample holds one count of this clone. The V and J genes are TRBV27 and TRBJ2-7; a weak D match, TRBD1 (6 bases). Trimming left V 5 bases short and J 0 bases short, with 14 bases between. CDR1 is MNHEY, CDR2 SMNVEV, per germline (reference sequence). CDR3 length: 15 amino acids. The CDR3: CASSATGWGSYEQYF. In DNA form, the CDR3 reads TGTGCCAGCAGTGCCACAGGGTGGGGCTCCTACGAGCAGTACTTC.

The CDR3 nucleotides are TGTGCCAGCAGCTTTTCCTCGATAGCTTTCTTT. It yields the protein CASSFSSIAFF. The rearrangement joins TRBV5-8 to TRBJ1-1; the D is unclear. Germline V lookup: CDR1 SGHTS, CDR2 YDEGEE. Trimming removed 2 bases at V and 10 bases at J, with 9 bases between. This CDR3 is 11 amino acids long.

The chain links TRBV29-1 to TRBJ1-2; D gene uncertain. The V end lost 4 bases, the J end lost 0 bases, and 12 bases lay between the germline ends. CDR1 and CDR2 from the germline V gene are SQVTM and ANQGSEA. The CDR3 sequence is 14 residues long. The CDR3, as DNA: TGCAGCGTTGCGGTCTTTGCAACTAACTATGGCTACACCTTC. It is translated as CSVAVFATNYGYTF.

The chain employs TRBV13 and TRBJ2-7, with a possible D match to TRBD1 (6 bases). In germline, CDR1 is PRHDT, CDR2 FYEKMQ (reference sequence). The CDR3 totals 13 residues. Between the trimmed V and J ends, which lost 3 bases and 3 bases, there was a span of 9 bases. CDR3 nucleotide sequence: TGTGCCAGCAGCTTCACAGGGAACTACGAGCAGTACTTC. Translated, it gives CASSFTGNYEQYF.

This chain joins TRBV25-1 and TRBJ1-2, with D uncertain. V was trimmed by 3 bases and J by 5 bases, leaving 7 bases between them. In germline, CDR1 is MGHDK, CDR2 SYGVNS. This CDR3 has 12 residues. CDR3 loop: CASSEGRYGYTF. CDR3 DNA: TGTGCCAGCAGTGAGGGCCGTTATGGCTACACCTTC.

The chain links TRBV7-9 to TRBJ2-7; 9 positions match TRBD1. V dropped 2 bases and J dropped 7; count of bases not matched to a gene: 6. The CDR3 is 14 residues long. The V gene's germline CDR1 is SEHNR and CDR2 FQNEAQ (reference sequence). The CDR3 nucleotides read TGTGCCAGCAGCTTATCACAGGGGGCGCTTGAGCAGTACTTC. Its protein is CASSLSQGALEQYF.

V gene TRBV6-5 combines with J gene TRBJ2-7; 7 bases match TRBD1. Germline CDR1 is MNHEY and CDR2 is SVGAGI. CDR3 length: 13 amino acids. V was pared by 2 bases and J by 2 bases, with 0 bases of the junction left unmatched. This chain's CDR3 is CASSYRGPYEQYF. The CDR3 DNA follows: TGTGCCAGCAGTTACAGGGGGCCCTACGAGCAGTACTTC.

The V and J genes are TRBV5-1 and TRBJ2-5, with 7 bases that match TRBD2. V was pared by 8 bases and J by 1 base, with 2 bases of the junction left unmatched. CDR3 length equals 12 residues. Germline V gene data show CDR1 as SGHRS and CDR2 as YFSETQ. CDR3 loop: CASRGGQETQYF. Here the CDR3 DNA reads TGCGCCAGTCGCGGGGGCCAAGAGACCCAGTACTTC.

This chain's CDR3 is CASSPPRAWGNEQFF. The CDR3 nucleotides are TGTGCCAGCAGCCCACCCCGGGCGTGGGGCAATGAGCAGTTCTTC. This rearrangement joins TRBV11-2 to TRBJ2-1; D remains ambiguous. The germline V and J ends were trimmed by 5 bases and 6 bases, with 17 bases remaining between them. There are 15 residues in the CDR3. Germline CDR1 and CDR2: SGHAT and FQNNGV.

This clone turned up a few times. The chain links TRBV7-9 to TRBJ2-6, with a weak D call TRBD1 (5 bases). This CDR3 region has 17 residues. Germline V CDR1 and CDR2: SEHNR, FQNEAQ (reference sequence). The germline V and J ends were trimmed by 4 bases and 3 bases, with 16 bases remaining between them. CDR3 bases: TGTGCCAGCAGCTCACGGTGGGGCGAAGGTGGGGCCAACGTCCTGACTTTC. Its translation is CASSSRWGEGGANVLTF.

The chain's CDR3 is CASSLNGGSPLHF. The DNA for the CDR3 is TGTGCCAGCAGCTTGAACGGGGGTTCACCCCTCCACTTT. The chain links TRBV7-9 to TRBJ1-6; possibly TRBD1 for D (5 bases). The ends were cut back, 3 bases at V and 9 bases at J, with 9 bases in the middle. Germline-derived CDR1 and CDR2 are SEHNR and FQNEAQ (reference sequence). The CDR3 is 13 amino acids.

The J gene is TRBJ2-7, the V gene TRBV11-1, with D possibly matching TRBD2 (7 bases). Germline assignment: CDR1 SGHAT and CDR2 FQDESV (reference sequence). This CDR3 has 15 residues. V was pared by 7 bases and J by 0 bases, with 16 bases between. DNA for the CDR3: TGTGCCAGCACCCTAGGGGGGGAGGGCTCCTACGAGCAGTACTTC. Amino acid sequence: CASTLGGEGSYEQYF.

The CDR3 sequence is CASSQGPSETQYF. The CDR3 DNA reads as TGTGCCAGCAGCCAGGGCCCCTCAGAGACCCAGTACTTC. The chain combines TRBV14 with TRBJ2-5; no clear D. Between the trimmed V and J ends, which lost 3 bases and 4 bases, there was a span of 9 bases. The CDR3 is 13 amino acids. Germline V gene data show CDR1 as SGHDN and CDR2 as FVKESK.

This clone was seen a few times. V gene TRBV5-1 combines with J gene TRBJ2-3; no clear D gene. Trimming took off 5 bases at V and 4 bases at J, with 5 bases between the two ends. This CDR3 is 11 amino acids long. Germline CDR1 SGHRS, CDR2 YFSETQ. CDR3 coding DNA: TGCGCCAGCAGGGCTGCAGATACGCAGTATTTT. Its protein product is CASRAADTQYF.

This clone turned up a few times. V is TRBV5-4 and J is TRBJ1-2; TRBD1 aligns across 10 bases. CDR3 size: 15 residues. Germline V gene data show CDR1 as SGHNT and CDR2 as YYREEE (reference sequence). The J segment lost 5 bases and the V segment lost 4 bases, leaving 8 bases of the junction unmatched. This CDR3 is CASSDRDRGHYGYTF. The CDR3 DNA reads as TGTGCCAGCAGCGACCGGGACAGGGGTCATTATGGCTACACCTTC.

The chain employs TRBV7-9 and TRBJ1-1; D remains unclear. CDR3 length equals 13 residues. Germline CDR1 and CDR2: SEHNR and FQNEAQ (reference sequence). Trimming left V 3 bases short and J 1 base short, with 6 bases between. CDR3 amino acids: CASSFKGNTEAFF. The CDR3 coding sequence is TGTGCCAGCAGCTTTAAAGGGAACACTGAAGCTTTCTTT.

The CDR3 here is CASRLASETQYF. Written as DNA, the CDR3 is TGTGCCAGCAGACTAGCGTCAGAGACCCAGTACTTC. This sequence joins TRBV2 and TRBJ2-5, with 7 bases matching TRBD2. This CDR3 spans 12 amino acids. Germline trimming cut 6 bases from V and 4 bases from J; bases unmatched to any gene: 2. Germline lookup yields CDR1 SNHLY and CDR2 FYNNEI.

The V gene is TRBV18, the J gene TRBJ2-7, with D possibly being TRBD2 (5 bases). Trimming cost V 3 bases and J 10 bases, with 19 bases left between them. The germline gives CDR1 KGHSH, CDR2 LQKENI. The CDR3 has 14 residues. In DNA form, the CDR3 reads TGTGCCAGCTCACCTACCCAATCCGAGGGCCACCAGTACTTC. Encoded protein: CASSPTQSEGHQYF.

The chain employs TRBV29-1 and TRBJ1-1; D gene ambiguous. With 5 bases removed from V and 2 bases from J, the gap between germline ends came to 12 bases. The CDR3 loop spans 13 amino acids. Germline values: CDR1 SQVTM, CDR2 ANQGSEA. In DNA, the CDR3 is TGCAGCGTTAAGCCAGTCAGAAACACTGAAGCTTTCTTT. Encoded protein: CSVKPVRNTEAFF.

This clone is termed medium-sized. The chain couples TRBV7-8 to TRBJ1-2, with TRBD1 matching over 7 bases. Germline CDR1 is SGHVS and CDR2 is FQNEAQ. CDR3 length: 15 amino acids. The V and J ends lost 4 bases and 8 bases, in that order; junction bases with no gene match: 13. CDR3 in amino acids: CASSSTMTGSVGYTF. CDR3 DNA: TGTGCCAGCAGCTCGACAATGACAGGGAGCGTCGGCTACACCTTC. The full variable domain, completed using reference TRBV7-8 and TRBJ1-2, is GAGVSQSPRYKVAKRGQDVALRCDPISGHVSLFWYQQALGQGPEFLTYFQNEAQLDKSGLPSDRFFAERPEGSVSTLKIQRTQQEDSAVYLCASSSTMTGSVGYTFGSGTRLTVV.

This sequence joins TRBV6-1 and TRBJ1-2, with unresolved D. Germline V gives CDR1 MNHNS, CDR2 SASEGT. The CDR3 is 12 amino acids. Trimming stripped 6 bases from V and 6 bases from J, with 11 bases between. CDR3 nucleotides: TGTGCCAGCAGCGAATCCCCTGATGGCTACACCTTC. This sequence encodes CASSESPDGYTF.